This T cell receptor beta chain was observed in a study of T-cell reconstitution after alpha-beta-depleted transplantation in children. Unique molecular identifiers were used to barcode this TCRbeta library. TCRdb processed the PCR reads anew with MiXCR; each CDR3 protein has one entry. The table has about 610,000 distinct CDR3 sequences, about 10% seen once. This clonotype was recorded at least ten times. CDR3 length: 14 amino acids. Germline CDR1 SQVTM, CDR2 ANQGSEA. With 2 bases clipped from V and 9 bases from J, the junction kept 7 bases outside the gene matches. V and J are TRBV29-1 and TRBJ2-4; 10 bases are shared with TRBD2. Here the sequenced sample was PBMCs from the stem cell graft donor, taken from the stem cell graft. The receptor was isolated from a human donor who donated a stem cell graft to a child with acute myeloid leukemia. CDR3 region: CSVERVAGGFIQYF. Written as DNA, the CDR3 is TGCAGCGTTGAAAGAGTAGCGGGAGGTTTCATTCAGTACTTC.